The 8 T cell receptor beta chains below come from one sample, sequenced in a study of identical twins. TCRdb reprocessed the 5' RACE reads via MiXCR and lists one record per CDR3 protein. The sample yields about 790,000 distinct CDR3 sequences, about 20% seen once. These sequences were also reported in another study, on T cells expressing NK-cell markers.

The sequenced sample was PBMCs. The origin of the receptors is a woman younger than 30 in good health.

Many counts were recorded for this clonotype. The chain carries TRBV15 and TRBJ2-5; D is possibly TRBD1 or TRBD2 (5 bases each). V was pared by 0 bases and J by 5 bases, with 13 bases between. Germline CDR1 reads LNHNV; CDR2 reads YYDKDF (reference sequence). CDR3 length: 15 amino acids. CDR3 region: CATSRDMGWDETQYF. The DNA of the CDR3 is TGTGCCACCAGCAGAGATATGGGTTGGGACGAGACCCAGTACTTC. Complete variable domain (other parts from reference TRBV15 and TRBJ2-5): DAMVIQNPRYQVTQFGKPVTLSCSQTLNHNVMYWYQQKSSQAPKLLFHYYDKDFNNEADTPDNFQSRRPNTSFCFLDIRSPGLGDTAMYLCATSRDMGWDETQYFGPGTRLLVL.

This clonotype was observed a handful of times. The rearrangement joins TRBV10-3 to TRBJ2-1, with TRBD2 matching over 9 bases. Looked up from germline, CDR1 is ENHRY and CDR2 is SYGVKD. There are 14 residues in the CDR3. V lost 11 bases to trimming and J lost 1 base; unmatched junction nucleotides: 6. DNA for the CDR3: TGTGCCTCGATAGCGGGAGAGTCCTACAATGAGCAGTTCTTC. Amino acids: CASIAGESYNEQFF.

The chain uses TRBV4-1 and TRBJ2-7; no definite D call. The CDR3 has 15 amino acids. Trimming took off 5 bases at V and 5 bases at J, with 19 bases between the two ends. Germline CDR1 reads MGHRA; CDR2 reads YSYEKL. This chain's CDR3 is CASSDYPAGLDEQYF. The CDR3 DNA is TGCGCCAGCAGCGATTACCCAGCAGGTCTCGACGAGCAGTACTTC.

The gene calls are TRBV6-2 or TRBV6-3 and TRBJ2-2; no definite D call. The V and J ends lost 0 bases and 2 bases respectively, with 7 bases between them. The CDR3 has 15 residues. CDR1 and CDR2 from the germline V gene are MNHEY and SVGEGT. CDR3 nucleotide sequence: TGTGCCAGCAGTTACTCGAGAGTAAACACCGGGGAGCTGTTTTTT. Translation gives CASSYSRVNTGELFF.

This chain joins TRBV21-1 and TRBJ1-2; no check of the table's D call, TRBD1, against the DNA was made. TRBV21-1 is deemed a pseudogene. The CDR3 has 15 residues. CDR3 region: CASRCPGQGDYGYTF. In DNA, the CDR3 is TGTGCCAGCAGGTGCCCGGGACAGGGCGACTATGGCTACACCTTC.

As DNA, the CDR3 is TGTGCCAGCAGCTCCCGACTCGGACAGGGAAGATCCTACGAGCAGTACTTC. Amino acid sequence: CASSSRLGQGRSYEQYF. The rearrangement uses TRBV5-4 and TRBJ2-7, with TRBD1 matching 8 bases. The ends lost 3 bases at V and 1 base at J; junction bases unmatched: 12. The CDR3 totals 17 residues. CDR1 SGHNT and CDR2 YYREEE come from the germline V gene (reference sequence).

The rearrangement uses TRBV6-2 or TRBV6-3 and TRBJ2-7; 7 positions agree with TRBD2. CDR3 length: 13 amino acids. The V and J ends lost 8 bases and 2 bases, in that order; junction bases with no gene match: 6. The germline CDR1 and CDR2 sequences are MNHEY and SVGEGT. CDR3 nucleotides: TGTGCCAGCCATATAGCGGGCGCCTACGAGCAGTACTTC. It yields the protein CASHIAGAYEQYF.

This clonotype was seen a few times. In nucleotides, the CDR3 is TGTGCCAGCAGCATTCGACAGGGCTCGTGCAATGAGCAGTTCTTC. Its protein is CASSIRQGSCNEQFF. The rearrangement links TRBV21-1 to TRBJ2-1. TRBV21-1 is labeled a pseudogene. This CDR3 contains 15 residues.